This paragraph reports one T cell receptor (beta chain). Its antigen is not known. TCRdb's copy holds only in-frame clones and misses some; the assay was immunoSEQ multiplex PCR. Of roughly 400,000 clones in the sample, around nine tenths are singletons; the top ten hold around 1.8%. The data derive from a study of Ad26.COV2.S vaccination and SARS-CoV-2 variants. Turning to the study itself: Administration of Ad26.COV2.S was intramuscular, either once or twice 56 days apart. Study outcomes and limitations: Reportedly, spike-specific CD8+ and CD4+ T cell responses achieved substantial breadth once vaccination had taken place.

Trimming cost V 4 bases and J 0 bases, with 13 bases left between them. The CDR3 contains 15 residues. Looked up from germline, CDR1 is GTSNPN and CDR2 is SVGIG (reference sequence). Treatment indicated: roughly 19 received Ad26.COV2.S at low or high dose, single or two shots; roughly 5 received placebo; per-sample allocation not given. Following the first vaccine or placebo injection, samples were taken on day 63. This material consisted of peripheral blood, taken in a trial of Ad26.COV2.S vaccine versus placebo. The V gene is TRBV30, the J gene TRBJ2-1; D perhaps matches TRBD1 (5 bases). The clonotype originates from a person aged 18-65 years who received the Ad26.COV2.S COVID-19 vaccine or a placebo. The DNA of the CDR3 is TGTGCCTGGAAACAGGAAGTGAGCTCCTACAATGAGCAGTTCTTC. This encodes CAWKQEVSSYNEQFF.